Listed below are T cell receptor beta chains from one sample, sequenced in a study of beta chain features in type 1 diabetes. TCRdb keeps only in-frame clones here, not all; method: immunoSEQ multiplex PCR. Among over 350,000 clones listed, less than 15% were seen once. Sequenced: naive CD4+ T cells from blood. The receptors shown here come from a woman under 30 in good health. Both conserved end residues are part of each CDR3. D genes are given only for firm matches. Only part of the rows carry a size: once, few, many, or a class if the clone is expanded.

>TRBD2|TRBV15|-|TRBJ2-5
CATSRDVGLAGGMGETQYF
TGTGCCACCAGCAGAGATGTCGGACTAGCGGGAGGTATGGGAGAGACCCAGTACTTC
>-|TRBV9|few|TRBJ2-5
CASSATGRETQYF
TGTGCCAGCAGCGCCACAGGTCGTGAGACCCAGTACTTC
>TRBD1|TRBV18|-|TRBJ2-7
CASSQGQGTTYEQYF
TGTGCCAGCTCACAGGGACAGGGGACCACCTACGAGCAGTACTTC
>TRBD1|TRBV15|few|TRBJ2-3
CATSIQGARDTQYF
TGTGCCACCAGCATACAGGGGGCGCGGGATACGCAGTATTTT
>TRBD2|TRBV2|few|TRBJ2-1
CASTKRENEQFF
TGTGCCAGCACGAAGCGGGAGAATGAGCAGTTCTTC
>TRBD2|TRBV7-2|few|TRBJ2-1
CASSLRLPGRVLEQFF
TGTGCCAGCAGCTTACGACTACCCGGGAGGGTGCTTGAGCAGTTCTTC
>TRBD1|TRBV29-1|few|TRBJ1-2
CSVSDRDHYGYTF
TGCAGCGTCTCGGACAGGGATCACTATGGCTACACCTTC
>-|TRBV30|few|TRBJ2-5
CAWTTFGGFQETQYF
TGTGCCTGGACAACATTCGGGGGATTCCAAGAGACCCAGTACTTC
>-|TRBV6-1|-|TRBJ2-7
CASSTSTSSYEQYF
TGTGCCAGCAGTACAAGTACTAGCTCCTACGAGCAGTACTTC
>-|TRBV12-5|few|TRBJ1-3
CASGLDSPVSGNTIYF
TGTGCTAGTGGTTTGGACAGTCCGGTCTCTGGAAACACCATATATTTT
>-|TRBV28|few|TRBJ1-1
CASKTRGSTEAFF
TGTGCCAGCAAAACCCGAGGGAGCACTGAAGCTTTCTTT
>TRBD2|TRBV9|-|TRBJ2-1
CASSAVGSGRAQAYNEQFF
TGTGCCAGCAGCGCCGTGGGTAGCGGGAGGGCCCAGGCATACAATGAGCAGTTCTTC